This record covers a single T cell receptor beta chain. Sequencing was performed with immunoSEQ multiplex PCR; in TCRdb, only in-frame clones are kept and a portion is missing. The sample holds about 490,000 clones, roughly 85% seen once. Everyone who donated was a Caucasian adult who lived in Nashville, Tennessee. Germline CDR1 is SGHTS and CDR2 is YDEGEE. CDR3 length: 15 amino acids. V shed 4 bases, J shed 5 bases, and the junction held 4 bases outside the gene matches. The entry originates in a study of shared clonotypes between healthy human individuals. For the study at large: Contributing individuals were a couple of females and a few males aged 18 to 49.

Sequences were obtained from PBMCs. This receptor was identified in a woman in her thirties or forties in good health. Some clones in this sample may be carry-over from other donors' samples. The chain is built from TRBV5-8 and TRBJ2-3; 13 bases are a match to TRBD2. The CDR3: CASSPLAGGGDTQYF. The CDR3 coding sequence is TGTGCCAGCAGCCCACTAGCGGGAGGGGGAGATACGCAGTATTTT.